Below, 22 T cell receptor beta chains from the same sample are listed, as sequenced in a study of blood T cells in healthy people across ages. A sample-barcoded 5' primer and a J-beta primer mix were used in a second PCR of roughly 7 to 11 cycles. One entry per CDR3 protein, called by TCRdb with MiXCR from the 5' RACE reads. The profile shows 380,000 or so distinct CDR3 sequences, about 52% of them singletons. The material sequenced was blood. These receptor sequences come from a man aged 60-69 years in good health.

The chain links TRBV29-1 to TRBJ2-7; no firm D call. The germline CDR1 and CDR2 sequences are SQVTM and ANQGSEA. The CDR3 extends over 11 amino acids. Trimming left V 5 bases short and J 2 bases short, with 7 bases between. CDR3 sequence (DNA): TGCAGCGTTAAGATGACCTACGAGCAGTACTTC. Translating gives CSVKMTYEQYF.

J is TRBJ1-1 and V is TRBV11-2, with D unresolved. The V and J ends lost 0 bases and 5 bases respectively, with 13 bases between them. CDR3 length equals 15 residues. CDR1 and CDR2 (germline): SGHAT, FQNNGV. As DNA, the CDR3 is TGTGCCAGCAGCTTAGAGGGGAGAATGGGAACTGAAGCTTTCTTT. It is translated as CASSLEGRMGTEAFF. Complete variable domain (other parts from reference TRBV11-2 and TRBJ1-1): EAGVAQSPRYKIIEKRQSVAFWCNPISGHATLYWYQQILGQGPKLLIQFQNNGVVDDSQLPKDRFSAERLKGVDSTLKIQPAKLEDSAVYLCASSLEGRMGTEAFFGQGTRLTVV.

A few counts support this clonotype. This chain's CDR3 is CSVTGLAGETQYF. The DNA of the CDR3 is TGCAGCGTTACGGGACTAGCTGGGGAGACCCAGTACTTC. The chain carries TRBV29-1 and TRBJ2-5, with 9 bases that match TRBD2. CDR3 length: 13 residues. Germline V gene sequence: CDR1 SQVTM, CDR2 ANQGSEA. Losses at the gene ends were 5 bases for V and 5 bases for J; bases not matched to a gene: 6. Drawing the rest from reference TRBV29-1 and TRBJ2-5, the complete variable domain is SAVISQKPSRDICQRGTSLTIQCQVDSQVTMMFWYRQQPGQSLTLIATANQGSEATYESGFVIDKFPISRPNLTFSTLTVSNMSPEDSSIYLCSVTGLAGETQYFGPGTRLLVL.

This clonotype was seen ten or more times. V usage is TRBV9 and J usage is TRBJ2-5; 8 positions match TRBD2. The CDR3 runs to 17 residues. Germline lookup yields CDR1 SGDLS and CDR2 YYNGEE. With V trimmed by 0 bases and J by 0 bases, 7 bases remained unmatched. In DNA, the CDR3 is TGTGCCAGCAGCGTAGCTTTCTCGGGGGGGAACCAAGAGACCCAGTACTTC. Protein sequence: CASSVAFSGGNQETQYF.

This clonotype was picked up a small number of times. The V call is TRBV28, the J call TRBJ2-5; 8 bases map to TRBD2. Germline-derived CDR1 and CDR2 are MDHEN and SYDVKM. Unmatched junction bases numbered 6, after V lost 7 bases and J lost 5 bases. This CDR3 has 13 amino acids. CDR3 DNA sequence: TGTGCCAGCACCCAGCGGGGGATTGAGACCCAGTACTTC. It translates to CASTQRGIETQYF.

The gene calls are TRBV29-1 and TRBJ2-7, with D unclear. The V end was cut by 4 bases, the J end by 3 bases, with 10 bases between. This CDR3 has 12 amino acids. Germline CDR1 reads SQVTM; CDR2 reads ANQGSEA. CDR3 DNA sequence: TGCAGCGTTGTCACAACTTACTACGAGCAGTACTTC. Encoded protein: CSVVTTYYEQYF.

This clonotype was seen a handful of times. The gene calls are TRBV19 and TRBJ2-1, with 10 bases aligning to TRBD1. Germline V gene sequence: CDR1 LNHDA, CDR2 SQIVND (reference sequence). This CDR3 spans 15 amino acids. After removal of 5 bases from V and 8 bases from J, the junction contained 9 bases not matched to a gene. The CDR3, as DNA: TGTGCCAGTAGTCACAACGGACAGGGGGACGATGAGCAGTTCTTC. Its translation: CASSHNGQGDDEQFF.

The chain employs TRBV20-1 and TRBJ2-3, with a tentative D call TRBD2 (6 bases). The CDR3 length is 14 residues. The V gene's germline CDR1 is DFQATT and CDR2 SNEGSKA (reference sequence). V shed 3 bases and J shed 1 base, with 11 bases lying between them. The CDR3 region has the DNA TGCAGTGCTAGCCCGGGACTTGGCACAGATACGCAGTATTTT. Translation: CSASPGLGTDTQYF.

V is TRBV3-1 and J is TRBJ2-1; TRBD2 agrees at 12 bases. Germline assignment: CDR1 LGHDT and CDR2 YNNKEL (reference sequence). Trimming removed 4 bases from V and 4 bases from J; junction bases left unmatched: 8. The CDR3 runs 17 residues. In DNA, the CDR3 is TGTGCCAGCAGCCCCGGACTAGCGGGACAAACTTACAATGAGCAGTTCTTC. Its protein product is CASSPGLAGQTYNEQFF.

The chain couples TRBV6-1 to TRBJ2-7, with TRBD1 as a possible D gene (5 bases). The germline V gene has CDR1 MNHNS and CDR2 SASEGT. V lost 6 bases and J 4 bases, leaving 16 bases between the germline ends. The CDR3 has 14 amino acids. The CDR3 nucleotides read TGTGCCAGCAGCGCTCCAGGGCTCTCGTACGAGCAGTACTTC. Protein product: CASSAPGLSYEQYF.

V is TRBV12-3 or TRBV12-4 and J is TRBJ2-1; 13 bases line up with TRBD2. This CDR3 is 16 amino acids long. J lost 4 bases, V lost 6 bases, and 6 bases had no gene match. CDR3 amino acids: CASRRLAGGGYNEQFF. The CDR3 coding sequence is TGTGCCAGCAGAAGACTAGCGGGAGGAGGTTACAATGAGCAGTTCTTC.

DNA of the CDR3: TGTGCCAGCAGCCGGACAGCCGGTAATGAAAAACTGTTTTTT. This encodes CASSRTAGNEKLFF. V and J are TRBV6-5 and TRBJ1-4; D perhaps matches TRBD1 (6 bases). CDR1 is MNHEY, CDR2 SVGAGI, per germline. This CDR3 contains 14 residues. The ends were cut back, 6 bases at V and 4 bases at J, with 12 bases in the middle.

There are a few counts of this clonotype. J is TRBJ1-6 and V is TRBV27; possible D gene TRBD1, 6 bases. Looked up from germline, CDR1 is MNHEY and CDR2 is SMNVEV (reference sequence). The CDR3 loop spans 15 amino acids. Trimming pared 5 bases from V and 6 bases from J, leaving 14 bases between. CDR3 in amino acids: CASSPQGLFNSPLHF. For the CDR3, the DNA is TGTGCCAGCAGTCCACAGGGTCTCTTTAATTCACCCCTCCACTTT.

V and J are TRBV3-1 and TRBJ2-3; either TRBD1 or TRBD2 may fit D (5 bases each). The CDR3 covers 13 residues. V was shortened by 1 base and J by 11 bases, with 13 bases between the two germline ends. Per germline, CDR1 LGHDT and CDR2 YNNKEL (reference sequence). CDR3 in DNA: TGTGCCAGCAGCCAAGCAAGGGGAGTTGGGCAGTATTTT. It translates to CASSQARGVGQYF.

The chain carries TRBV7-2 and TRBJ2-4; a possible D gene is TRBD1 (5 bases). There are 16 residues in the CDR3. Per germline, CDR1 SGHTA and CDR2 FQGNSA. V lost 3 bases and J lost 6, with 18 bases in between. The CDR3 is CASSLTATTAGNIQYF. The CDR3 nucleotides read TGTGCCAGCAGCTTGACCGCTACGACAGCAGGAAACATTCAGTACTTC.

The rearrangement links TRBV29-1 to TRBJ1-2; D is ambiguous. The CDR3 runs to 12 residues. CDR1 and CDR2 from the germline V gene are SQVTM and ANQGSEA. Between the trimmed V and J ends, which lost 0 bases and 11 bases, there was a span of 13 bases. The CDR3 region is CSVEERAVSYTF. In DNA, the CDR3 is TGCAGCGTTGAAGAGAGAGCGGTGTCGTACACCTTC. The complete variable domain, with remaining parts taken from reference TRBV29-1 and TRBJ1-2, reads SAVISQKPSRDICQRGTSLTIQCQVDSQVTMMFWYRQQPGQSLTLIATANQGSEATYESGFVIDKFPISRPNLTFSTLTVSNMSPEDSSIYLCSVEERAVSYTFGSGTRLTVV.

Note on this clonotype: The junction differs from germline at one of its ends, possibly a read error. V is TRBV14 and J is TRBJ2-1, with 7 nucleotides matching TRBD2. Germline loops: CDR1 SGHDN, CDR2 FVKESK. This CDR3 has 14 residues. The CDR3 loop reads CARSLAGARGEQFF. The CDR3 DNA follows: TGTGCCCGCAGCCTGGCGGGAGCAAGGGGTGAGCAGTTCTTC.

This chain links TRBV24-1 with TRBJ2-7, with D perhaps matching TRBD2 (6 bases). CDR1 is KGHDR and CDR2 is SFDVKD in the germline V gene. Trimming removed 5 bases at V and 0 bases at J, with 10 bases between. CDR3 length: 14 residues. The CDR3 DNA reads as TGTGCCACCAGTGCGGCTAGCGACTCCTACGAGCAGTACTTC. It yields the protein CATSAASDSYEQYF.

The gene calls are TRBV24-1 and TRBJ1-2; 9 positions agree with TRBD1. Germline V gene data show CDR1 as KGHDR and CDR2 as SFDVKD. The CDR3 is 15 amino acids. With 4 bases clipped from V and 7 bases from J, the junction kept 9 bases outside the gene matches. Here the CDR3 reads CATSDPPTGGFGYTF. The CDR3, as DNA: TGTGCCACCAGTGACCCGCCGACAGGGGGTTTTGGCTACACCTTC.

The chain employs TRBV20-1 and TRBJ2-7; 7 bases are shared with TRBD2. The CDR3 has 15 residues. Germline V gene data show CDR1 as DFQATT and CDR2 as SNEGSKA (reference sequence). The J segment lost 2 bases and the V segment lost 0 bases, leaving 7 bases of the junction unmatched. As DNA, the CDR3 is TGCAGTGCTAGAGATGAGGGGAGGGGAACCTACGAGCAGTACTTC. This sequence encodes CSARDEGRGTYEQYF.

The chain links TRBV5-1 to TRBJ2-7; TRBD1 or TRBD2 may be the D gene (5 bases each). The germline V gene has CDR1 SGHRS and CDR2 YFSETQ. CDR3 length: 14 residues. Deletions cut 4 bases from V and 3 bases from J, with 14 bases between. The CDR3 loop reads CASSVGDGGYEQYF. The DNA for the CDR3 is TGCGCCAGCAGCGTGGGGGACGGCGGCTACGAGCAGTACTTC.

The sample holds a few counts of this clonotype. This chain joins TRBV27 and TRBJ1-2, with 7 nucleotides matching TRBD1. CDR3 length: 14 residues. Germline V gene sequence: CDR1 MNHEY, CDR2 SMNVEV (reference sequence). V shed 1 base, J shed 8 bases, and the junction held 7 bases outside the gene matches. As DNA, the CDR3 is TGTGCCAGCAGTTTATTATCAGGGGGTGGGGGCTACACCTTC. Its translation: CASSLLSGGGGYTF.